Listed below are T cell receptor beta chains from one sample, sequenced in a study of beta chain features in type 1 diabetes. TCRdb's table, derived via immunoSEQ multiplex PCR, lists solely in-frame clones and lacks some. This sample has roughly 290,000 clones; roughly 8% occur once, and the top ten carry roughly 1%. Sequencing was performed on central memory CD4+ T cells from blood. Source of these receptors: a woman aged 18-29 years in good health. CDR3s include the opening cysteine and the closing phenylalanine or tryptophan. The D gene is left open where the match is weak. Where a row states a size, it is once, few, many or the class of an expanded clone; other rows omit it.

13	TRBV6-5	few	-	TRBJ1-1	TGTGCCAGCAGTTTGACGGAGAACACTGAAGCTTTCTTT	CASSLTENTEAFF
11	TRBV19	many	-	TRBJ1-2	TGTGCCAGTAGTATGAACTATGGCTACACCTTC	CASSMNYGYTF
16	TRBV7-2	few	-	TRBJ2-4	TGTGCCAGCAGCTTAGACTATACTCGGGGCAGGGACATTCAGTACTTC	CASSLDYTRGRDIQYF
16	TRBV7-9	-	-	TRBJ2-6	TGTGCCAGCAGCTTAGCATCCTCTCCCGGGGCCAACGTCCTGACTTTC	CASSLASSPGANVLTF
17	TRBV14	-	-	TRBJ2-1	TGTGCCAGCAGCCAAGTGCTGGGTTTGAGCTCCTACAATGAGCAGTTCTTC	CASSQVLGLSSYNEQFF
13	TRBV6-5	-	-	TRBJ2-1	TGTGCCAGCAGTTACTGGGCCAACAATGAGCAGTTCTTC	CASSYWANNEQFF
15	TRBV7-9	few	TRBD1	TRBJ2-2	TGTGCCAGCAGCCCGGGACAGGGGGACACCGGGGAGCTGTTTTTT	CASSPGQGDTGELFF
14	TRBV11-3	few	-	TRBJ1-1	TGTGCCAGCAGCCTCGGACGGGAGAACACTGAAGCTTTCTTT	CASSLGRENTEAFF
16	TRBV30	few	-	TRBJ1-4	TGTGCCTGGAGTCGTGCTTGGGACTCAACTAATGAAAAACTGTTTTTT	CAWSRAWDSTNEKLFF
16	TRBV7-9	many	TRBD1	TRBJ1-1	TGTGCCAGCAGTAGAGGACAGGGGCGAGTGGACACTGAAGCTTTCTTT	CASSRGQGRVDTEAFF
16	TRBV9	-	-	TRBJ2-2	TGTGCCAGCAGCCACGCGGGGACCCCCAGTACCGGGGAGCTGTTTTTT	CASSHAGTPSTGELFF
13	TRBV15	-	-	TRBJ1-2	TGTGCCACCAGCAGAGATGCACGGTATGGCTACACCTTC	CATSRDARYGYTF
14	TRBV9	few	-	TRBJ2-2	TGTGCCAGCCGACAGGGGAGGGACACCGGGGAGCTGTTTTTT	CASRQGRDTGELFF
15	TRBV27	-	-	TRBJ2-7	TGTGCCAGCAGTCTTGGGGTGGGGAGCCCCCTCGAGCAGTACTTC	CASSLGVGSPLEQYF
12	TRBV19	-	-	TRBJ2-1	TGTGCCAGTAGTATAGGAGGGTACGAGCAGTTCTTC	CASSIGGYEQFF
15	TRBV5-6	few	-	TRBJ2-4	TGTGCCAGCAGCTACCCCACAGGTTCCCAAAACATTCAGTACTTC	CASSYPTGSQNIQYF
11	TRBV20-1	few	-	TRBJ1-2	TGCAGTGCTAGAGTAGGCTATGGCTACACCTTC	CSARVGYGYTF
13	TRBV5-6	-	-	TRBJ1-2	TGTGCCAGCAGCAAGGTTCCCAACTATGGCTACACCTTC	CASSKVPNYGYTF
15	TRBV7-2	-	TRBD1	TRBJ1-4	TGTGCCAGCAGCTTAGGGGACAGGGACGTTGAAAAACTGTTTTTT	CASSLGDRDVEKLFF
11	TRBV20-1	many	-	TRBJ2-5	TGCAGTGCTAGACCCCAGGAGACCCAGTACTTC	CSARPQETQYF
12	TRBV30	-	TRBD1	TRBJ1-1	TGTGCCTGGAGTAGGGACAGGGGACAAGCTTTCTTT	CAWSRDRGQAFF
16	TRBV7-2	many	TRBD1	TRBJ2-4	TGTGCCAGCAGCTTAGAGAACAGGGGAGCCAAAAACATTCAGTACTTC	CASSLENRGAKNIQYF
15	TRBV11-2	-	-	TRBJ2-3	TGTGCCAGCAGCTCCCCCATCGTGGGCACAGATACGCAGTATTTT	CASSSPIVGTDTQYF
17	TRBV4-3	many	-	TRBJ1-2	TGCGCCAGCAGCCAAGATCTTCGACACAGAGCTAACTATGGCTACACCTTC	CASSQDLRHRANYGYTF
14	TRBV28	-	-	TRBJ2-5	TGTGCCAGCAGACCCGAGGAGGGGGCAGAGACCCAGTACTTC	CASRPEEGAETQYF
15	TRBV4-3	-	-	TRBJ1-1	TGCGCCAGCAGCCAGGGGGCGAGGATGAACACTGAAGCTTTCTTT	CASSQGARMNTEAFF
13	TRBV2	many	TRBD1	TRBJ2-2	TGTGCCACCAAGCAGGGGGAATACGGGGAGCTGTTTTTT	CATKQGEYGELFF
15	TRBV7-2	-	-	TRBJ2-3	TGTGCCAGCAGCTTAATGGGGATGGGTACAGATACGCAGTATTTT	CASSLMGMGTDTQYF
12	TRBV7-8	few	-	TRBJ1-1	TGTGCCAGCAGCCAGGACAGCGGTGAAGCTTTCTTT	CASSQDSGEAFF
15	TRBV5-4	-	-	TRBJ1-2	TGTGCCAGCTACCGGGGCGGGGCCATGGGTGATGGCTACACCTTC	CASYRGGAMGDGYTF
16	TRBV5-1	-	-	TRBJ2-1	TGCGCCAGCAGCCCAAACGGGCCCGCCTCTTTCAATGAGCAGTTCTTC	CASSPNGPASFNEQFF
15	TRBV18	few	-	TRBJ2-7	TGTGCCAGCTCACCAAGCGAGGGTTATAGTTCCGAGCAGTACTTC	CASSPSEGYSSEQYF
12	TRBV29-1	-	TRBD2	TRBJ2-2	TGCAGCGTTGCCCGGGGGGTCGGGGAGCTGTTTTTT	CSVARGVGELFF
14	TRBV29-1	-	TRBD1	TRBJ2-5	TGCAGCGTTTACTCCGGGACAGATCAAGAGACCCAGTACTTC	CSVYSGTDQETQYF
12	TRBV19	-	TRBD1	TRBJ1-5	TGTGCCAGTAACAGGGGTAATCAGCCCCAGCATTTT	CASNRGNQPQHF
16	TRBV6-1	-	TRBD2	TRBJ2-5	TGTGCCAGCAGTGGACTAGCGGGAGGGTTGACGACGGAGCAGTACTTC	CASSGLAGGLTTEQYF
17	TRBV7-2	few	TRBD2	TRBJ2-5	TGTGCCAGCAGCCCTAGCGGGACGGGGGGCGGTAGGGAGACCCAGTACTTC	CASSPSGTGGGRETQYF
12	TRBV11-3	few	-	TRBJ2-7	TGTGCCAGCAGCTTACCCGAAGGGGAGCAGTACTTC	CASSLPEGEQYF
13	TRBV29-1	many	-	TRBJ1-2	TGCAGCGTTTCACTCGGGGATAACTATGGCTACACCTTC	CSVSLGDNYGYTF
12	TRBV7-2	few	-	TRBJ2-7	TGTGCCAGCAGCTTCGACCAATACGAGCAGTACTTC	CASSFDQYEQYF
12	TRBV6-5	-	-	TRBJ2-3	TGTGCCAGCAGTAACAGGGTTGATACGCAGTATTTT	CASSNRVDTQYF
14	TRBV10-3	few	TRBD1	TRBJ1-2	TGTGCCAGCAGGCTCCGGGACAGGGGCTATGGCTACACCTTC	CASRLRDRGYGYTF